The 31 T cell receptor beta chains below were found in one sample sequenced in a study of cytomegalovirus exposure and HLA in healthy donors. TCRdb's copy holds only in-frame clones and misses some; the assay was immunoSEQ multiplex PCR. Among 200,000 to 300,000 clones listed, around 85% were seen once. Sequences were obtained from PBMCs. These receptors were obtained from a woman aged 25 to 39 in good health and CMV-seropositive.

The chain recombines TRBV12-5 with TRBJ2-1; TRBD2 aligns across 7 bases. The CDR3 covers 16 residues. Germline V gene sequence: CDR1 LGHNT, CDR2 FRNRAP. V was clipped by 7 bases and J by 10 bases; unmatched bases: 19. CDR3 sequence (DNA): TGTGCTAGTGCCTTGGATCTAGCGGAGAGCCTGGGGGAGCAGTTCTTC. It yields the protein CASALDLAESLGEQFF.

This rearrangement joins TRBV29-1 to TRBJ2-2; 7 bases are shared with TRBD2. Looked up from germline, CDR1 is SQVTM and CDR2 is ANQGSEA. V dropped 4 bases and J dropped 0; count of bases not matched to a gene: 2. The CDR3 contains 14 residues. The DNA for the CDR3 is TGCAGCGTTGCAGGACTAGCGAACACCGGGGAGCTGTTTTTT. The encoded protein is CSVAGLANTGELFF.

This chain connects TRBV11-2 to TRBJ2-1; tentatively, D is TRBD2 (6 bases). V lost 5 bases to trimming and J lost 1 base, with 15 bases between them. The CDR3 is made up of 16 amino acids. In germline, CDR1 is SGHAT, CDR2 FQNNGV. This CDR3 is CASSRRGGGSYNEQFF. CDR3 nucleotide sequence: TGTGCCAGCAGCCGCCGGGGAGGAGGGTCCTACAATGAGCAGTTCTTC.

The chain links TRBV5-4 to TRBJ1-4, with a weak D call TRBD1 (5 bases). The CDR3 contains 15 residues. CDR1 is SGHNT, CDR2 YYREEE, per germline (reference sequence). V was cut by 0 bases and J by 7 bases, with 13 bases left in between. The CDR3, as DNA: TGTGCCAGCAGCTTGGTGGGAGGGGCTGGTGAAAAACTGTTTTTT. Translating gives CASSLVGGAGEKLFF.

The chain recombines TRBV18 with TRBJ2-1, with no clear D. Germline V lookup: CDR1 KGHSH, CDR2 LQKENI. This CDR3 is built from 15 residues. Trimming left V 1 base short and J 0 bases short, with 7 bases between. CDR3 sequence: CASSPLESSYNEQFF. DNA of the CDR3: TGTGCCAGCTCACCACTAGAGAGCTCCTACAATGAGCAGTTCTTC. Looking up the rest from reference TRBV18 and TRBJ2-1 gives the full variable domain: NAGVMQNPRHLVRRRGQEARLRCSPMKGHSHVYWYRQLPEEGLKFMVYLQKENIIDESGMPKERFSAEFPKEGPSILRIQQVVRGDSAAYFCASSPLESSYNEQFFGPGTRLTVL.

The chain recombines TRBV2 with TRBJ2-4; a weak D match, TRBD2 (5 bases). This CDR3 is 15 amino acids long. Germline CDR1 and CDR2: SNHLY and FYNNEI. V gave up 5 bases and J gave up 0 bases, with 11 bases separating them. The CDR3 sequence: CASSRADLAKNIQYF. In nucleotides, the CDR3 is TGTGCCAGCAGTAGAGCGGATCTAGCCAAAAACATTCAGTACTTC.

The chain is built from TRBV27 and TRBJ2-1; D possibly corresponds to TRBD1 (5 bases). CDR3 size: 13 residues. Germline V CDR1 and CDR2: MNHEY, SMNVEV (reference sequence). V lost 4 bases and J 5 bases, leaving 9 bases between the germline ends. The CDR3 nucleotides read TGTGCCAGCAGTTGGGCAGGGAACAATGAGCAGTTCTTC. Its translation: CASSWAGNNEQFF.

The genes are TRBV7-8 and TRBJ2-5; 8 bases align to TRBD1. CDR3 length: 16 residues. Trimming at V came to 5 bases and at J to 4 bases, leaving 12 bases not matched to a gene. Germline V CDR1 and CDR2: SGHVS, FQNEAQ. The CDR3 region has the DNA TGTGCCAGCAGCCGACATCCGGACAGGGTAGGAGAGACCCAGTACTTC. Protein: CASSRHPDRVGETQYF.

This sequence joins TRBV28 and TRBJ1-5; TRBD1 matches 8 bases. CDR1 and CDR2 (germline): MDHEN, SYDVKM. V was clipped by 6 bases and J by 0 bases; unmatched bases: 4. The CDR3 is 15 residues long. CDR3 region: CASRPGGYSNQPQHF. CDR3 nucleotide sequence: TGTGCCAGCAGACCAGGGGGCTATAGCAATCAGCCCCAGCATTTT.

A word on this clone: Its ends do not fully match the called genes, so a read error is possible. The DNA for the CDR3 is TGTGCCAGCAGAGAAGGGAGTCAGGGACTCTACGAGCAGTACTTC. This translates into CASREGSQGLYEQYF. The chain has TRBV2 and TRBJ2-7; D perhaps matches TRBD2 (6 bases). The V gene's germline CDR1 is SNHLY and CDR2 FYNNEI. The CDR3 runs 15 residues.

The rearrangement links TRBV4-1 to TRBJ2-7; maybe TRBD2 (7 bases). Per germline, CDR1 MGHRA and CDR2 YSYEKL. The V end was cut by 0 bases, the J end by 0 bases, with 18 bases between. This CDR3 region has 18 residues. The CDR3: CASSQEALVGGLSYEQYF. The CDR3 region has the DNA TGCGCCAGCAGCCAAGAGGCCCTCGTGGGGGGGCTCTCCTACGAGCAGTACTTC.

This chain links TRBV5-1 with TRBJ2-1; 10 positions agree with TRBD2. The CDR3 spans 16 residues. The trim removed 4 bases at V and 8 bases at J, leaving 12 bases unmatched. Per the germline V gene, CDR1 is SGHRS and CDR2 is YFSETQ. The CDR3 spells CASSADLAGEIYEQFF. For the CDR3, the DNA is TGCGCCAGCAGCGCCGATCTAGCGGGAGAAATATATGAGCAGTTCTTC. Together with reference TRBV5-1 and TRBJ2-1, the CDR3 gives the full variable domain: KAGVTQTPRYLIKTRGQQVTLSCSPISGHRSVSWYQQTPGQGLQFLFEYFSETQRNKGNFPGRFSGRQFSNSRSEMNVSTLELGDSALYLCASSADLAGEIYEQFFGPGTRLTVL.

The gene calls are TRBV4-1 and TRBJ2-7, with 7 bases identical to TRBD1. The CDR3 extends over 15 amino acids. Germline V gene sequence: CDR1 MGHRA, CDR2 YSYEKL. Trimming at V came to 5 bases and at J to 3 bases, leaving 10 bases not matched to a gene. CDR3 in DNA: TGCGCCAGCAGCTCTTCCGGGACAGCGATCTACGAGCAGTACTTC. Translated: CASSSSGTAIYEQYF.

The count of this clone is one. CDR3 loop: CSVEGGRGADTQYF. The CDR3 DNA is TGCAGCGTTGAGGGTGGGAGGGGGGCAGATACGCAGTATTTT. The V call is TRBV29-1, the J call TRBJ2-3, with D possibly matching TRBD2 (7 bases). This CDR3 has 14 amino acids. Germline V gene sequence: CDR1 SQVTM, CDR2 ANQGSEA. V was cut by 3 bases and J by 4 bases, with 14 bases left in between.

J is TRBJ2-5 and V is TRBV27; 9 positions agree with TRBD1. V trimming: 4 bases; J trimming: 8 bases; junction bases outside the gene matches: 8. Germline values: CDR1 MNHEY, CDR2 SMNVEV (reference sequence). CDR3 length equals 14 residues. The CDR3 protein is CASSSLGQGITQYF. CDR3 nucleotide sequence: TGTGCCAGCAGTTCGCTTGGACAGGGGATAACCCAGTACTTC.

V is TRBV10-3 and J is TRBJ2-7, with D perhaps matching TRBD1 (6 bases). The CDR3 covers 14 residues. CDR1 ENHRY and CDR2 SYGVKD come from the germline V gene. Trimming left V 3 bases short and J 0 bases short, with 9 bases between. CDR3 DNA: TGTGCCATCAGTGATGGACAGCTCTCCTACGAGCAGTACTTC. This translates into CAISDGQLSYEQYF.

The V gene is TRBV6-5, the J gene TRBJ2-7, with a weak D call TRBD1 (9 bases). Per germline, CDR1 MNHEY and CDR2 SVGAGI. V was shortened by 0 bases and J by 5 bases, with 17 bases between the two germline ends. There are 16 residues in the CDR3. The CDR3 region is CASSYSSGDRANEQYF. The DNA of the CDR3 is TGTGCCAGCAGTTACTCTAGCGGGGACAGGGCCAACGAGCAGTACTTC.

The rearrangement joins TRBV7-6 to TRBJ1-2; the D gene is possibly TRBD1 (5 bases). The CDR3 has 18 residues. Germline V gene data show CDR1 as SGHVS and CDR2 as FNYEAQ. Trimming left V 5 bases short and J 2 bases short, with 24 bases between. Here the CDR3 reads CASSEVRSPGAFNYGYTF. CDR3 DNA sequence: TGTGCCAGCAGCGAAGTTAGATCTCCTGGGGCCTTCAACTATGGCTACACCTTC.

This sequence joins TRBV18 and TRBJ2-6, with D perhaps matching TRBD2 (6 bases). The CDR3 runs to 17 residues. From germline, CDR1 is KGHSH and CDR2 LQKENI. V lost 6 bases and J lost 0, with 15 bases in between. The CDR3, as DNA: TGTGCCAGCTCGTTCGGAGGGCCCAACTCTGGGGCCAACGTCCTGACTTTC. Protein product: CASSFGGPNSGANVLTF.

The chain has TRBV19 and TRBJ1-4; a weak D match, TRBD1 (6 bases). The CDR3 spans 17 residues. Per germline, CDR1 LNHDA and CDR2 SQIVND (reference sequence). Trimming left V 7 bases short and J 3 bases short, with 21 bases between. The CDR3 DNA reads TGTGCCAGTACCCCTTCGGGAGCCGGGGGGCCTAATGAAAAACTGTTTTTT. Its protein product is CASTPSGAGGPNEKLFF.

V gene TRBV25-1 combines with J gene TRBJ2-6, with D uncertain. The CDR3 is 13 amino acids. Looked up from germline, CDR1 is MGHDK and CDR2 is SYGVNS. V lost 5 bases, J lost 2 bases, and 4 bases lay in between. CDR3 coding DNA: TGTGCCAGCAGTAATACTGGGGCCAACGTCCTGACTTTC. It translates to CASSNTGANVLTF.

The chain carries TRBV7-6 and TRBJ2-7; TRBD2 agrees at 8 bases. CDR1 is SGHVS, CDR2 FNYEAQ, per germline. The CDR3 is made up of 14 amino acids. Losses at the gene ends were 0 bases for V and 3 bases for J; bases not matched to a gene: 1. The CDR3 loop reads CASSLAGTSYEQYF. The CDR3 bases are TGTGCCAGCAGCTTAGCAGGGACTAGCTACGAGCAGTACTTC.

The rearrangement joins TRBV28 to TRBJ2-2; D may be TRBD2 (6 bases). The CDR3 spans 16 residues. Germline assignment: CDR1 MDHEN and CDR2 SYDVKM. Trimming took 5 bases from V and 5 from J, leaving 18 bases between them. CDR3 bases: TGTGCCAGCAGTCCTACTATGGGTGGGGGGACCGGGGAGCTGTTTTTT. Residues: CASSPTMGGGTGELFF.

V usage is TRBV5-4 and J usage is TRBJ2-1, with TRBD2 as a possible D gene (6 bases). Germline V gene lookup returns CDR1 SGHNT and CDR2 YYREEE (reference sequence). There are 13 residues in the CDR3. The ends were cut back, 5 bases at V and 9 bases at J, with 15 bases in the middle. The CDR3 reads CASSYRGRIEQFF. The CDR3 DNA reads TGTGCCAGCAGTTATAGAGGGAGGATTGAGCAGTTCTTC. The whole variable domain, filled in from reference TRBV5-4 and TRBJ2-1, reads ETGVTQSPTHLIKTRGQQVTLRCSSQSGHNTVSWYQQALGQGPQFIFQYYREEENGRGNFPPRFSGLQFPNYSSELNVNALELDDSALYLCASSYRGRIEQFFGPGTRLTVL.

The chain uses TRBV11-2 and TRBJ2-7; TRBD2 matches 7 bases. This CDR3 is 15 amino acids long. V shed 1 base, J shed 3 bases, and the junction held 6 bases outside the gene matches. Germline-derived CDR1 and CDR2 are SGHAT and FQNNGV. The CDR3: CASSLGAGAIYEQYF. The CDR3 DNA is TGTGCCAGCAGCTTAGGGGCGGGAGCAATCTACGAGCAGTACTTC.

The V gene is TRBV7-9, the J gene TRBJ2-7, with 7 positions matching TRBD2. V was clipped by 4 bases and J by 0 bases; unmatched bases: 9. There are 16 residues in the CDR3. Looked up from germline, CDR1 is SEHNR and CDR2 is FQNEAQ (reference sequence). The CDR3 DNA follows: TGTGCCAGCAGCTCCTCTAGCGGACCGAGCTCCTACGAGCAGTACTTC. It codes for CASSSSSGPSSYEQYF.

The chain combines TRBV5-1 with TRBJ2-1; tentatively, D is TRBD2 (6 bases). CDR3 size: 15 residues. Trimming stripped 0 bases from V and 4 bases from J, with 11 bases between. Germline CDR1 SGHRS, CDR2 YFSETQ. DNA for the CDR3: TGCGCCAGCAGCTTGGGCGGGATTTCGTACAATGAGCAGTTCTTC. This encodes CASSLGGISYNEQFF.

The genes are TRBV15 and TRBJ2-7; perhaps TRBD2 as D (6 bases). The CDR3 is 14 residues long. V lost 7 bases and J 2 bases, leaving 15 bases between the germline ends. Germline V gene sequence: CDR1 LNHNV, CDR2 YYDKDF (reference sequence). CDR3 bases: TGTGCCACCACCCCGGGACTGTCTACCTACGAGCAGTACTTC. The encoded protein is CATTPGLSTYEQYF.

V gene TRBV9 combines with J gene TRBJ1-2; 7 bases match TRBD1. The J segment lost 5 bases and the V segment lost 0 bases, leaving 10 bases of the junction unmatched. This CDR3 has 16 amino acids. Germline V gene sequence: CDR1 SGDLS, CDR2 YYNGEE. The CDR3 loop reads CASSVEETGTNYGYTF. CDR3 bases: TGTGCCAGCAGCGTAGAAGAGACAGGGACCAATTATGGCTACACCTTC.

For the CDR3, the DNA is TGCGCCAGCAGCTTGGCCCCGGGACTAGCGGGAGGGCCCGTGACCTACAATGAGCAGTTCTTC. It is translated as CASSLAPGLAGGPVTYNEQFF. The gene calls are TRBV5-1 and TRBJ2-1, with TRBD2 identical over 16 bases. Trimming cost V 0 bases and J 2 bases; bases outside gene matches: 11. The germline gives CDR1 SGHRS, CDR2 YFSETQ. The CDR3 runs to 21 residues.

The chain has TRBV28 and TRBJ2-3, with D unresolved. Looked up from germline, CDR1 is MDHEN and CDR2 is SYDVKM. Trimming removed 5 bases from V and 4 bases from J, with 4 bases in between. There are 11 residues in the CDR3. CDR3 amino acids: CASSHADTQYF. CDR3 in DNA: TGTGCCAGCAGTCATGCAGATACGCAGTATTTT.